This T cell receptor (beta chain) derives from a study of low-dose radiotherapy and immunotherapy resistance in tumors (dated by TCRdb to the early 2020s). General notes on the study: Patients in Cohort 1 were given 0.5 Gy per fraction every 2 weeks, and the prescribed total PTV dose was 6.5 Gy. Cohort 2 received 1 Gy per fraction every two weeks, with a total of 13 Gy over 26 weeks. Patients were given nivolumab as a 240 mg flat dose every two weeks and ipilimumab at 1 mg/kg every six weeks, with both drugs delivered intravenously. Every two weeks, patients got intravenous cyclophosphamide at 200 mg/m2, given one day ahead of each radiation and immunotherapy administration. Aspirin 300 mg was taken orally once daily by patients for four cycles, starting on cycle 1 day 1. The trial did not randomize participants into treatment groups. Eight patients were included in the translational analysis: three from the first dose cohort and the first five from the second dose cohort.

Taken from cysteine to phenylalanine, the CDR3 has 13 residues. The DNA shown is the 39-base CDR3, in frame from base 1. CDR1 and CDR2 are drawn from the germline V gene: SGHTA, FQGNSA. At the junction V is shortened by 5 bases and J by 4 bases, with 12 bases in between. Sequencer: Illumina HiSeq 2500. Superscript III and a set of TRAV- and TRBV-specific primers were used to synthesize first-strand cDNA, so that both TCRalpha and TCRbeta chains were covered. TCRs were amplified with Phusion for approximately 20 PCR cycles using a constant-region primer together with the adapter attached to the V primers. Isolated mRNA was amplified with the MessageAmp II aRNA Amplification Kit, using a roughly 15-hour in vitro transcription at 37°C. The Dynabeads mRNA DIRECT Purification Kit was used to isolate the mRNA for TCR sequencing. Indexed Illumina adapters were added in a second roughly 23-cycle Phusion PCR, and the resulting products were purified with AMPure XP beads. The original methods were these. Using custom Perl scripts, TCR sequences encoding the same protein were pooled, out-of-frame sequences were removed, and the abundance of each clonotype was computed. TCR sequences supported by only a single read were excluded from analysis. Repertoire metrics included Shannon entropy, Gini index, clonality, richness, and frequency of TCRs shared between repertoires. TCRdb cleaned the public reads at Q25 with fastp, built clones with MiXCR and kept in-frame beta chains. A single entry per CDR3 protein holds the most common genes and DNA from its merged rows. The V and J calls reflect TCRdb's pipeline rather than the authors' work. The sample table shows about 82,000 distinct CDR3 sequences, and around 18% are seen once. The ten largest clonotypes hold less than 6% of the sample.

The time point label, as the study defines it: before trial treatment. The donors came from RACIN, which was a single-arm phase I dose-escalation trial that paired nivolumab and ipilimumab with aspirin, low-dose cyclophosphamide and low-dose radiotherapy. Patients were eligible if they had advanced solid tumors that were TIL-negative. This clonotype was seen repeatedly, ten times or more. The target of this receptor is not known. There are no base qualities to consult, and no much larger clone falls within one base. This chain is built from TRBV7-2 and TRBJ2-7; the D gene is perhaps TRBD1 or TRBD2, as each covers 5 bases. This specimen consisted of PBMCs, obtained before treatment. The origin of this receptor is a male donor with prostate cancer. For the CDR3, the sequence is CASSIGGGYEQYF. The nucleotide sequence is TGTGCCAGCAGCATCGGTGGGGGTTACGAGCAGTACTTC.